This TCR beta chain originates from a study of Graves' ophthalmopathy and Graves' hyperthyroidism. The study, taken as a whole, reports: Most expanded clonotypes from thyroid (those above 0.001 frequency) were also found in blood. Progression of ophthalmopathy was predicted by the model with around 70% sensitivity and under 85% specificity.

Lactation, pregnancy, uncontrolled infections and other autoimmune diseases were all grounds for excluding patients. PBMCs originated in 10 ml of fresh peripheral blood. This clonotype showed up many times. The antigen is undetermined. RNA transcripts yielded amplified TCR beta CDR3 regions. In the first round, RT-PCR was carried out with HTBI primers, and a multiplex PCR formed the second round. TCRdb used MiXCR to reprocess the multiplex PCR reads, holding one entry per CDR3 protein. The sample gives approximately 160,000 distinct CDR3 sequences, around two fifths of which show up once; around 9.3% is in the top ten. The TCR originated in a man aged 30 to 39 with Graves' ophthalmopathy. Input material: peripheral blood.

The CDR3 here is CASSSYNSGRASYEQYF. In DNA, the CDR3 is TGTGCCAGCAGCTCTTACAATAGCGGGAGGGCCTCATACGAGCAGTACTTC. This sequence joins TRBV7-2 and TRBJ2-7; TRBD2 agrees at 11 bases. CDR1 SGHTA and CDR2 FQGNSA come from the germline V gene. The CDR3 covers 17 residues. V was clipped by 4 bases and J by 4 bases; unmatched bases: 12.